Listed here is a single T cell receptor beta chain. This entry comes from a study of blood T cell repertoires in COVID-19. Study in general: Nucleic acid was either cDNA or gDNA, and it came from T cells, B-cell-depleted T cells, or PBMCs.

Original processing methods: Estimation of nucleated cell counts was performed using reference gene primer amplification. Sequencing used immunoSEQ multiplex PCR; TCRdb keeps in-frame clones, though not all of them. The V and J calls and clone size come from that table; D and trimming were worked out from the DNA. The repertoire holds about 200,000 clones, less than 85% seen once, with around 5.4% in the top ten. CDR3 length: 13 residues. Germline-derived CDR1 and CDR2 are SGHVS and FNYEAQ. V lost 4 bases to trimming and J lost 5 bases, with 8 bases between them. The sample comprised peripheral blood. The TCR originated in an older woman with acute or convalescent COVID-19. The genes are TRBV7-6 and TRBJ1-4; D remains unclear. CDR3 amino acids: CASSSLRNEKLFF. DNA of the CDR3: TGTGCCAGCAGCTCCCTACGGAATGAAAAACTGTTTTTT.